The 2 T cell receptor beta chains below come from one sample, sequenced in a study of blood T cells in healthy people across ages. Combining a sample-barcoded 5' primer with a J-beta primer mix, a second PCR ran for about 7 to 11 cycles. TCRdb itself ran the 5' RACE reads through MiXCR, one entry per CDR3 protein. Of 1.5 million to 2 million distinct CDR3 sequences listed, roughly 43% are singletons. The sequenced sample consisted of blood. Receptors were obtained from a human donor in good health.

V usage is TRBV4-3 and J usage is TRBJ1-1; no clear D gene. This CDR3 is built from 15 residues. The V and J ends lost 2 bases and 1 base respectively, with 11 bases between them. Germline V gives CDR1 LGHNA, CDR2 YSLEER. CDR3 sequence reads: CASSQSPRGNTEAFF. In nucleotides, the CDR3 is TGCGCCAGCAGCCAATCCCCCCGCGGGAACACTGAAGCTTTCTTT.

J is TRBJ2-7 and V is TRBV20-1, with 11 bases identical to TRBD1. Germline assignment: CDR1 DFQATT and CDR2 SNEGSKA (reference sequence). The CDR3 contains 16 residues. Unmatched junction bases numbered 9, after V lost 0 bases and J lost 5 bases. The CDR3 sequence: CSARDPGQGDTHEQYF. CDR3 DNA: TGCAGTGCTAGAGATCCGGGACAGGGGGACACCCACGAGCAGTACTTC.